Listed below are T cell receptor beta chains from one sample, sequenced in a study of shared clonotypes between healthy human individuals. Clones were read by immunoSEQ multiplex PCR, and TCRdb kept only the in-frame ones, dropping some. There are approximately 2.4 million clones in the sample; 95% occur only once, and around 0.13% lies in the top ten. The sample was naive CD4+ T cells sorted from blood. These receptor sequences come from a young man in good health. The CDR3 runs from the conserved cysteine through the conserved F or W. The D gene is left open where the match is weak. Size values are once, few and many counts, or a class for expanded clones, and some rows have none.

d_call: NA
j_call: TRBJ1-2
clone_size: NA
v_call: TRBV5-1
cdr3_nt: TGCGCCAGCAGCCGGGGCCCCGATAACTATGGCTACACCTTC
cdr3_aa: CASSRGPDNYGYTF

d_call: NA
j_call: TRBJ2-1
clone_size: NA
v_call: TRBV6-5
cdr3_nt: TGTGCCAGCATAGGAGCCCGGGGTAGCGTTGAGCAGTTCTTC
cdr3_aa: CASIGARGSVEQFF

d_call: NA
j_call: TRBJ1-6
clone_size: NA
v_call: TRBV28
cdr3_nt: TGTGCCAGCATCAGTTTCCCCTCTGATGCCCCCCTCCACTTT
cdr3_aa: CASISFPSDAPLHF

d_call: TRBD2
j_call: TRBJ2-7
clone_size: NA
v_call: TRBV28
cdr3_nt: TGTGCCAGCAGTTTGGGCGGGGGGGTCTACGAGCAGTACTTC
cdr3_aa: CASSLGGGVYEQYF

d_call: TRBD2
j_call: TRBJ2-1
clone_size: few
v_call: TRBV5-1
cdr3_nt: TGCGCCAGCAGCTTGAGCGGGATTAGCAATGAGCAGTTCTTC
cdr3_aa: CASSLSGISNEQFF

d_call: NA
j_call: TRBJ2-5
clone_size: NA
v_call: TRBV7-7
cdr3_nt: TGTGCTAGCAGCTTAGGGGAAGGGGAGACCCAGTACTTC
cdr3_aa: CASSLGEGETQYF

d_call: NA
j_call: TRBJ1-2
clone_size: NA
v_call: TRBV9
cdr3_nt: TGTGCCAGCAGCCCCCGCGGGGAGGTAGGGTCTGGCTACACCTTC
cdr3_aa: CASSPRGEVGSGYTF

d_call: TRBD1
j_call: TRBJ2-4
clone_size: NA
v_call: TRBV6-1
cdr3_nt: TGTGCCAGCACCTATCCGAGGGGGCTTAAAGACATTCAGTACTTC
cdr3_aa: CASTYPRGLKDIQYF

d_call: TRBD1
j_call: TRBJ1-2
clone_size: NA
v_call: TRBV5-4
cdr3_nt: TGTGCCAGCAGCTTGGCGGGGACAGGAGGGGGCCCCGGGGGCTACACCTTC
cdr3_aa: CASSLAGTGGGPGGYTF

d_call: NA
j_call: TRBJ2-7
clone_size: NA
v_call: TRBV5-1
cdr3_nt: TGCGCCAGCAGCTTGGGGCAGTTCACCTACGAGCAGTACTTC
cdr3_aa: CASSLGQFTYEQYF

d_call: NA
j_call: TRBJ2-2
clone_size: NA
v_call: TRBV5-1
cdr3_nt: TGCGCCAGCAGCTTCATAGGACTGGGACCTAACACCGGGGAGCTGTTTTTT
cdr3_aa: CASSFIGLGPNTGELFF

d_call: TRBD1
j_call: TRBJ2-7
clone_size: NA
v_call: TRBV7-2
cdr3_nt: TGTGCCAGCAGCAGACAGGGGCGCGCCTACGAGCAGTACTTC
cdr3_aa: CASSRQGRAYEQYF

d_call: TRBD1
j_call: TRBJ1-2
clone_size: NA
v_call: TRBV19
cdr3_nt: TGTGCCAGTAGCAGTTTCACCGGGACAGGGGACTATGGCTACACCTTC
cdr3_aa: CASSSFTGTGDYGYTF

d_call: NA
j_call: TRBJ1-3
clone_size: NA
v_call: TRBV7-8
cdr3_nt: TGTGCCAGCAGCCCATCGGGCTACTCTGGAAACACCATATATTTT
cdr3_aa: CASSPSGYSGNTIYF

d_call: NA
j_call: TRBJ1-6
clone_size: NA
v_call: TRBV28
cdr3_nt: TGTGCCAGCACCCCAGGGACGGTCAATTCACCCCTCCACTTT
cdr3_aa: CASTPGTVNSPLHF

d_call: NA
j_call: TRBJ2-7
clone_size: NA
v_call: TRBV5-5
cdr3_nt: TGTGCCAGCAGCAATCAGGATTACTACGAGCAGTACTTC
cdr3_aa: CASSNQDYYEQYF

d_call: NA
j_call: TRBJ2-2
clone_size: NA
v_call: TRBV19
cdr3_nt: TGTGCCAGTAGTCCGGAGCCGGCCGGGGAGCTGTTTTTT
cdr3_aa: CASSPEPAGELFF

d_call: TRBD1
j_call: TRBJ1-5
clone_size: NA
v_call: TRBV5-4
cdr3_nt: TGTGCCAGCAGCCAGGGGGGCAATCAGCCCCAGCATTTT
cdr3_aa: CASSQGGNQPQHF

d_call: NA
j_call: TRBJ2-3
clone_size: NA
v_call: TRBV5-1
cdr3_nt: TGCGCCAGCAGCCAGGGACTCCAGTTAGATACGCAGTATTTT
cdr3_aa: CASSQGLQLDTQYF

d_call: TRBD1
j_call: TRBJ2-7
clone_size: NA
v_call: TRBV30
cdr3_nt: TGTGCCTGGAGTGGACCGACAGGGATCCAAGGTGGGCAGTACTTC
cdr3_aa: CAWSGPTGIQGGQYF

d_call: NA
j_call: TRBJ2-2
clone_size: NA
v_call: TRBV18
cdr3_nt: TGTGCCAGCTCACCTTGGGCGGCAACCGGGGAGCTGTTTTTT
cdr3_aa: CASSPWAATGELFF

d_call: NA
j_call: TRBJ2-7
clone_size: NA
v_call: TRBV6-5
cdr3_nt: TGTGCCAGCAGTTACGGGGTCGGCTACGAGCAGTACTTC
cdr3_aa: CASSYGVGYEQYF

d_call: TRBD1
j_call: TRBJ2-7
clone_size: NA
v_call: TRBV5-1
cdr3_nt: TGCGCCAGCAGTCACGACAGGGGCTACGAGCAGTACTTC
cdr3_aa: CASSHDRGYEQYF

d_call: TRBD1
j_call: TRBJ2-3
clone_size: once
v_call: TRBV5-1
cdr3_nt: TGCGCCAGCAGCTCTACAGGGGGACTCACAGATACGCAGTATTTT
cdr3_aa: CASSSTGGLTDTQYF

d_call: NA
j_call: TRBJ1-3
clone_size: NA
v_call: TRBV7-2
cdr3_nt: TGTGCCAGCAGCTTAGAATATCGGCCGGGAAACACCATATATTTT
cdr3_aa: CASSLEYRPGNTIYF

d_call: TRBD1
j_call: TRBJ2-7
clone_size: NA
v_call: TRBV2
cdr3_nt: TGTGCCAGCAGTGAGAGGGGGACAGGGTTTGGCGAGCAGTACTTC
cdr3_aa: CASSERGTGFGEQYF

d_call: NA
j_call: TRBJ1-6
clone_size: NA
v_call: TRBV5-1
cdr3_nt: TGCGCCAGCAGCCCTGGGCCTAACTCCTATAATTCACCCCTCCACTTT
cdr3_aa: CASSPGPNSYNSPLHF

d_call: NA
j_call: TRBJ2-1
clone_size: NA
v_call: TRBV5-4
cdr3_nt: TGTGCCAGCAGCTTCCGGGGTTCTTACAATGAGCAGTTCTTC
cdr3_aa: CASSFRGSYNEQFF

d_call: NA
j_call: TRBJ2-1
clone_size: NA
v_call: TRBV5-4
cdr3_nt: TGTGCCAGCAGCTTTCTTTCAGGGGTAAATGAGCAGTTCTTC
cdr3_aa: CASSFLSGVNEQFF

d_call: TRBD1
j_call: TRBJ1-1
clone_size: NA
v_call: TRBV6-5
cdr3_nt: TGTGCCAGCAGCAACCCTACAGGGGGCACTGAAGCTTTCTTT
cdr3_aa: CASSNPTGGTEAFF

d_call: NA
j_call: TRBJ1-1
clone_size: few
v_call: TRBV7-9
cdr3_nt: TGTGCCAGCAGCGTACTCGGATGGGCTTTCTTT
cdr3_aa: CASSVLGWAFF

d_call: TRBD2
j_call: TRBJ2-1
clone_size: NA
v_call: TRBV5-1
cdr3_nt: TGCGCCAGCAGCCTACTAGCGGGAGGAATCAATGAGCAGTTCTTC
cdr3_aa: CASSLLAGGINEQFF

d_call: NA
j_call: TRBJ1-4
clone_size: NA
v_call: TRBV6-1
cdr3_nt: TGTGCCAGTAGTGAAGTTTACGAAAAACTGTTTTTT
cdr3_aa: CASSEVYEKLFF

d_call: TRBD2
j_call: TRBJ2-3
clone_size: NA
v_call: TRBV15
cdr3_nt: TGTGCCACCAGCAGAGGGACTAGCGGCACAGATACGCAGTATTTT
cdr3_aa: CATSRGTSGTDTQYF

d_call: TRBD2
j_call: TRBJ2-1
clone_size: NA
v_call: TRBV7-9
cdr3_nt: TGTGCCAGCAGCCCAGGGGGGCTAGCGGGACTGGTAAATGAGCAGTTCTTC
cdr3_aa: CASSPGGLAGLVNEQFF

d_call: NA
j_call: TRBJ2-5
clone_size: NA
v_call: TRBV18
cdr3_nt: TGTGCCAGCTCCGCGCTTCAGGGGAAACAAGAGACCCAGTACTTC
cdr3_aa: CASSALQGKQETQYF

d_call: TRBD1
j_call: TRBJ2-4
clone_size: once
v_call: TRBV28
cdr3_nt: TGTGCCAGCAACGTGTTGGGGACAGGGGGCGGTGAGGCTAACATTCAGTACTTC
cdr3_aa: CASNVLGTGGGEANIQYF

d_call: NA
j_call: TRBJ2-1
clone_size: NA
v_call: TRBV30
cdr3_nt: TGTGCCTGGAGTGTCTCGCACAATGAGCAGTTCTTC
cdr3_aa: CAWSVSHNEQFF

d_call: NA
j_call: TRBJ2-7
clone_size: NA
v_call: TRBV11-2
cdr3_nt: TGTGCCAGCAGCTTAGGCTCCGTTGTGTCCTACGAGCAGTACTTC
cdr3_aa: CASSLGSVVSYEQYF

d_call: TRBD1
j_call: TRBJ2-3
clone_size: NA
v_call: TRBV25-1
cdr3_nt: TGTGCCAGCAGTGAATTCGGCCCAGGGGGCTGGATCACAGATACGCAGTATTTT
cdr3_aa: CASSEFGPGGWITDTQYF

d_call: TRBD1
j_call: TRBJ2-7
clone_size: NA
v_call: TRBV10-3
cdr3_nt: TGTGCCATCAGTGAGTCGGACAGGGGCTTCTACGAGCAGTACTTC
cdr3_aa: CAISESDRGFYEQYF

d_call: NA
j_call: TRBJ1-3
clone_size: NA
v_call: TRBV9
cdr3_nt: TGTGCCAGCAGCGTAATCGGGGCCTATGGAAACACCATATATTTT
cdr3_aa: CASSVIGAYGNTIYF

d_call: NA
j_call: TRBJ2-2
clone_size: NA
v_call: TRBV5-1
cdr3_nt: TGCGCCAGCAGCTTAGGTTACACCGGGGAGCTGTTTTTT
cdr3_aa: CASSLGYTGELFF

d_call: TRBD1
j_call: TRBJ2-1
clone_size: NA
v_call: TRBV18
cdr3_nt: TGTGCCAGCTCACCCTACTCACAGGGGTTCTCCTACAATGAGCAGTTCTTC
cdr3_aa: CASSPYSQGFSYNEQFF

d_call: NA
j_call: TRBJ2-7
clone_size: NA
v_call: TRBV7-2
cdr3_nt: TGTGCCAGCAGCGCCATGGGGGGAGTTGCCTACGAGCAGTACTTC
cdr3_aa: CASSAMGGVAYEQYF

d_call: TRBD2
j_call: TRBJ2-5
clone_size: NA
v_call: TRBV30
cdr3_nt: TGTGCCTGGGTTCGCGGCGGGAGTAAGTCCCACCAAGAGACCCAGTACTTC
cdr3_aa: CAWVRGGSKSHQETQYF

d_call: NA
j_call: TRBJ1-2
clone_size: once
v_call: TRBV30
cdr3_nt: TGTGCCTGGAGTAAGACGGACGGTGGCTACACCTTC
cdr3_aa: CAWSKTDGGYTF

d_call: TRBD2
j_call: TRBJ2-3
clone_size: NA
v_call: TRBV11-3
cdr3_nt: TGTGCCAGCAGCTCAGGGGGACTAGCGGGGAGCACAGATACGCAGTATTTT
cdr3_aa: CASSSGGLAGSTDTQYF

d_call: TRBD1
j_call: TRBJ1-4
clone_size: once
v_call: TRBV6-1
cdr3_nt: TGTGCCAGCAGTACGTCAGGGGGGTTGGGGGAAAAACTGTTTTTT
cdr3_aa: CASSTSGGLGEKLFF

d_call: NA
j_call: TRBJ2-7
clone_size: NA
v_call: TRBV6-5
cdr3_nt: TGTGCCAGCAGTTTGCTCCGGACGGCCTCCTACGAGCAGTACTTC
cdr3_aa: CASSLLRTASYEQYF

d_call: NA
j_call: TRBJ2-5
clone_size: NA
v_call: TRBV6-5
cdr3_nt: TGTGCCAGCAGCTTCCAAGGCGATCAGACCCAGTACTTC
cdr3_aa: CASSFQGDQTQYF

d_call: TRBD1
j_call: TRBJ1-1
clone_size: NA
v_call: TRBV6-5
cdr3_nt: TGTGCCAGCAGTTACCGGGACAGGGTGTTTCCAGCTTTCTTT
cdr3_aa: CASSYRDRVFPAFF

d_call: NA
j_call: TRBJ1-6
clone_size: once
v_call: TRBV5-8
cdr3_nt: TGTGCCAGCAGGATACAGAGCTCCTATAATTCACCCCTCCACTTT
cdr3_aa: CASRIQSSYNSPLHF

d_call: NA
j_call: TRBJ2-7
clone_size: NA
v_call: TRBV6-1
cdr3_nt: TGTGCCAGCAGTGAAGCGGGCTGGAGCTCCTACGAGCAGTACTTC
cdr3_aa: CASSEAGWSSYEQYF

d_call: NA
j_call: TRBJ1-3
clone_size: few
v_call: TRBV5-1
cdr3_nt: TGCGCCAGCAGCTACGGGTCGAGCTCTGGAAACACCATATATTTT
cdr3_aa: CASSYGSSSGNTIYF

d_call: NA
j_call: TRBJ2-7
clone_size: NA
v_call: TRBV29-1
cdr3_nt: TGCAGCGTGGTCCGGGACGGATTCTCCTACGAGCAGTACTTC
cdr3_aa: CSVVRDGFSYEQYF

d_call: TRBD1
j_call: TRBJ1-1
clone_size: NA
v_call: TRBV2
cdr3_nt: TGTGCCAGCAGTGTTTGGACAGGGGAGTTAAACACTGAAGCTTTCTTT
cdr3_aa: CASSVWTGELNTEAFF

d_call: TRBD2
j_call: TRBJ2-7
clone_size: NA
v_call: TRBV13
cdr3_nt: TGTGCCAGCAGCGCCCGACTAGCGGGAGGGCCCTACGAGCAGTACTTC
cdr3_aa: CASSARLAGGPYEQYF

d_call: TRBD2
j_call: TRBJ2-7
clone_size: NA
v_call: TRBV10-3
cdr3_nt: TGTGCCATCAGTGACTTGGCGGGGGTAGTCTACGAGCAGTACTTC
cdr3_aa: CAISDLAGVVYEQYF

d_call: NA
j_call: TRBJ2-3
clone_size: NA
v_call: TRBV9
cdr3_nt: TGTGCCAGCAGCGTAGGAGGGCGAGATACGCAGTATTTT
cdr3_aa: CASSVGGRDTQYF